These T cell receptor beta chains were read from a single sample in a study of cytomegalovirus exposure and HLA in healthy donors. Here immunoSEQ multiplex PCR was the method, and the copy in TCRdb shows in-frame clones only, minus some. The sample holds around 110,000 clones; 88% are singletons and the top ten take roughly 2%. The sequenced sample consisted of PBMCs. All receptors derive from a woman aged 18-29 years in good health and CMV-seropositive. The CDR3 runs from the conserved cysteine through the conserved F or W. The D gene is left open where the match is weak. Not all rows give a size; the values are once, few, many and, for expanded clones, a class.

v_call: TRBV10-1
d_call: NA
j_call: TRBJ2-1
clone_size: NA
cdr3_aa: CASSERGGNEQFF
cdr3_nt: TGCGCCAGCAGTGAGAGAGGGGGCAATGAGCAGTTCTTC

v_call: TRBV27
d_call: NA
j_call: TRBJ1-2
clone_size: NA
cdr3_aa: CASSLYTSGDYGYTF
cdr3_nt: TGTGCCAGCAGTTTATATACCTCGGGGGACTATGGCTACACCTTC

v_call: TRBV4-1
d_call: NA
j_call: TRBJ1-1
clone_size: once
cdr3_aa: CASSGIGGARAFF
cdr3_nt: TGCGCCAGCAGTGGAATAGGGGGGGCAAGAGCTTTCTTT

v_call: TRBV27
d_call: NA
j_call: TRBJ1-1
clone_size: NA
cdr3_aa: CASSLTAEVTEAFF
cdr3_nt: TGTGCCAGCAGTTTGACCGCGGAGGTGACTGAAGCTTTCTTT

v_call: TRBV11-2
d_call: TRBD1
j_call: TRBJ1-6
clone_size: NA
cdr3_aa: CASSPSRDRVSPLHF
cdr3_nt: TGTGCCAGCAGCCCTTCCCGGGACAGGGTGTCACCCCTCCACTTT

v_call: TRBV5-1
d_call: NA
j_call: TRBJ1-4
clone_size: NA
cdr3_aa: CASSKGPGEKLFF
cdr3_nt: TGCGCCAGCAGCAAGGGGCCGGGTGAAAAACTGTTTTTT

v_call: TRBV6-5
d_call: TRBD1
j_call: TRBJ1-5
clone_size: few
cdr3_aa: CASSFDRVQPQHF
cdr3_nt: TGTGCCAGCAGTTTCGACAGGGTTCAGCCCCAGCATTTT

v_call: TRBV9
d_call: TRBD1
j_call: TRBJ1-3
clone_size: NA
cdr3_aa: CASSVSGTGGSGNTIYF
cdr3_nt: TGTGCCAGCAGCGTATCCGGGACAGGGGGCTCTGGAAACACCATATATTTT

v_call: TRBV6-5
d_call: NA
j_call: TRBJ1-2
clone_size: NA
cdr3_aa: CASRTGQIHGYTF
cdr3_nt: TGTGCCAGCAGAACGGGACAAATCCATGGCTACACCTTC

v_call: TRBV11-2
d_call: NA
j_call: TRBJ2-3
clone_size: NA
cdr3_aa: CASSLGRVSDTQYF
cdr3_nt: TGTGCCAGCAGCTTAGGGAGGGTCTCGGATACGCAGTATTTT

v_call: TRBV9
d_call: TRBD2
j_call: TRBJ2-5
clone_size: NA
cdr3_aa: CASSVEGEGETQYF
cdr3_nt: TGTGCCAGCAGCGTAGAAGGGGAGGGAGAGACCCAGTACTTC

v_call: TRBV5-4
d_call: TRBD2
j_call: TRBJ2-3
clone_size: NA
cdr3_aa: CASRWGGSTDTQYF
cdr3_nt: TGTGCCAGCAGATGGGGGGGGTCCACAGATACGCAGTATTTT

v_call: TRBV2
d_call: NA
j_call: TRBJ1-1
clone_size: NA
cdr3_aa: CASSPGTLNTEAFF
cdr3_nt: TGTGCCAGCAGTCCCGGGACACTGAACACTGAAGCTTTCTTT

v_call: TRBV6-5
d_call: NA
j_call: TRBJ1-1
clone_size: NA
cdr3_aa: CASSSGAITEAFF
cdr3_nt: TGTGCCAGCAGTTCAGGGGCGATCACTGAAGCTTTCTTT

v_call: TRBV15
d_call: TRBD2
j_call: TRBJ2-1
clone_size: NA
cdr3_aa: CATGTSGVDEQFF
cdr3_nt: TGTGCCACGGGGACTAGCGGGGTCGATGAGCAGTTCTTC

v_call: TRBV7-9
d_call: TRBD2
j_call: TRBJ2-3
clone_size: NA
cdr3_aa: CASSLRASGGWGDTQYF
cdr3_nt: TGTGCCAGCAGCTTGAGGGCTAGCGGGGGTTGGGGAGATACGCAGTATTTT

v_call: TRBV7-9
d_call: NA
j_call: TRBJ1-2
clone_size: few
cdr3_aa: CASRPGGYYGYTF
cdr3_nt: TGTGCCAGCAGGCCGGGAGGGTACTATGGCTACACCTTC